This entry lists 12 T cell receptor beta chains sequenced from one sample in a study of identical twins. MiXCR, run by TCRdb on the 5' RACE reads, gives a single entry per CDR3 protein. The sample carries 550,000 to 700,000 distinct CDR3 sequences, about 20% recorded once. These data also formed part of another study, on T cells expressing NK-cell markers.

The sample comprised PBMCs. These receptors were taken from a woman aged 18-30 years in good health.

CDR3 loop: CASSPGQPGSYEQYF. The CDR3 DNA is TGTGCCAGCAGCCCAGGACAGCCCGGCTCCTACGAGCAGTACTTC. The gene calls are TRBV7-3 and TRBJ2-7; weak D call: TRBD1 (6 bases). Trimming removed 5 bases from V and 0 bases from J, with 14 bases in between. The CDR3 is 15 residues long. Looked up from germline, CDR1 is SGHTA and CDR2 is FQGTGA.

V is TRBV20-1 and J is TRBJ1-5; 7 bases match TRBD1. Germline V gives CDR1 DFQATT, CDR2 SNEGSKA (reference sequence). J gave up 2 bases and V 7 bases, and 5 bases lay outside the gene matches. The CDR3 has 13 residues. The CDR3 sequence: CSVLGGGNQPQHF. The CDR3 DNA sequence: TGCAGTGTACTAGGGGGCGGCAATCAGCCCCAGCATTTT.

At least ten counts were recorded for this clonotype. The V and J genes are TRBV12-3 or TRBV12-4 and TRBJ1-4; 9 nucleotides agree with TRBD1. The CDR3 is 13 amino acids. The ends lost 7 bases at V and 5 bases at J; junction bases unmatched: 2. The CDR3 coding sequence is TGTGCCAGCAATGGACAGGGGAATGAAAAACTGTTTTTT. It specifies CASNGQGNEKLFF.

The chain combines TRBV9 with TRBJ2-7; D remains ambiguous. The V gene lost 0 bases and the J gene lost 2 bases, with 12 bases spanning the gap. This CDR3 comprises 15 residues. From germline, CDR1 is SGDLS and CDR2 YYNGEE. The CDR3 DNA follows: TGTGCCAGCAGCGTAGGATTAGGACGAACCTACGAGCAGTACTTC. Translation: CASSVGLGRTYEQYF.

This clonotype has more than one count but fewer than ten. The chain links TRBV11-3 to TRBJ2-1, with unresolved D. CDR3 length: 13 amino acids. Germline loops: CDR1 SGHNT, CDR2 YENEEA. V lost 5 bases and J lost 4, with 9 bases in between. CDR3 DNA: TGTGCCAGCAGCCATGACCAGTACAATGAGCAGTTCTTC. Protein product: CASSHDQYNEQFF.

The table lists this clonotype with a few counts. The chain links TRBV15 to TRBJ1-2; tentative D call: TRBD1 (6 bases). Germline CDR1 is LNHNV and CDR2 is YYDKDF (reference sequence). This CDR3 contains 16 residues. V was pared by 3 bases and J by 6 bases, with 20 bases between. The CDR3 here is CATSRLQMYGGDGYTF. In DNA form, the CDR3 reads TGTGCCACCAGCAGGCTTCAGATGTACGGGGGCGATGGCTACACCTTC.

This chain uses TRBV20-1 with TRBJ1-1; D is unclear. CDR3 length: 14 amino acids. The V and J ends lost 1 base and 0 bases respectively, with 9 bases between them. CDR1 is DFQATT and CDR2 is SNEGSKA in the germline V gene (reference sequence). The CDR3 region is CSARVTALNTEAFF. In nucleotides, the CDR3 is TGCAGTGCTAGAGTAACAGCTCTGAACACTGAAGCTTTCTTT.

The J gene is TRBJ2-1, the V gene TRBV6-4, with D unclear. V lost 5 bases to trimming and J lost 0 bases, with 8 bases between them. This CDR3 is 14 amino acids long. Germline CDR1 reads MRHNA; CDR2 reads SNTAGT. CDR3 loop: CASSLKGSYNEQFF. The CDR3 coding sequence is TGTGCCAGCAGTCTCAAGGGCTCCTACAATGAGCAGTTCTTC.

This clonotype was found a few times. This chain connects TRBV20-1 to TRBJ2-3; possibly TRBD2 for D (6 bases). The CDR3 extends over 17 amino acids. V was cut by 6 bases and J by 1 base, with 23 bases left in between. Germline CDR1 is DFQATT and CDR2 is SNEGSKA (reference sequence). CDR3 DNA sequence: TGCAGTGCCGTAGAGATGGGAGCGGGCATACGCACAGATACGCAGTATTTT. Protein sequence: CSAVEMGAGIRTDTQYF.

This clonotype was found once. CDR3 coding DNA: TGTGCCAGCATGACAGGGAGCACAGATACGCAGTATTTT. It translates to CASMTGSTDTQYF. V and J are TRBV2 and TRBJ2-3; 7 nucleotides align to TRBD1. V was clipped by 7 bases and J by 0 bases; unmatched bases: 1. The CDR3 has 13 residues. Germline values: CDR1 SNHLY, CDR2 FYNNEI.

The gene calls are TRBV27 and TRBJ1-2; 10 bases agree with TRBD1. In germline, CDR1 is MNHEY, CDR2 SMNVEV (reference sequence). This CDR3 has 14 residues. V was pared by 5 bases and J by 5 bases, with 5 bases of the junction left unmatched. The CDR3 sequence: CASSPRDRGYGYTF. CDR3 in DNA: TGTGCCAGCAGTCCACGGGACAGGGGATATGGCTACACCTTC.

There are a few counts of this clonotype. The chain recombines TRBV7-9 with TRBJ2-5; D possibly corresponds to TRBD2 (5 bases). The V end lost 2 bases, the J end lost 5 bases, and 9 bases lay between the germline ends. The length of the CDR3 is 13 residues. CDR1 and CDR2 (germline): SEHNR, FQNEAQ (reference sequence). In DNA, the CDR3 is TGTGCCAGCAGCTTACTAGCAGTGGAGACCCAGTACTTC. Its translation: CASSLLAVETQYF.